A single sample is the source of the 21 T cell receptor beta chains below, sequenced in a study of cytomegalovirus exposure and HLA in healthy donors. 60 Vbeta and 13 Jbeta primers were used in PCR. Produced via immunoSEQ multiplex PCR; TCRdb's table is partial and in-frame only. Here the sample spans 100,000 to 150,000 clones, 81% being singletons. The sample consisted of PBMCs. These receptors originate from a man aged 18 to 30 in good health and CMV-seropositive.

V usage is TRBV19 and J usage is TRBJ1-2; 8 bases fit TRBD1. This CDR3 has 16 residues. Unmatched junction bases numbered 9, after V lost 3 bases and J lost 3 bases. The germline gives CDR1 LNHDA, CDR2 SQIVND (reference sequence). The CDR3 coding sequence is TGTGCCAGTAGTATCCCTCGACAGGGGCGGGACTATGGCTACACCTTC. It codes for CASSIPRQGRDYGYTF.

The V gene is TRBV19, the J gene TRBJ1-1; D not certain. Germline lookup yields CDR1 LNHDA and CDR2 SQIVND (reference sequence). With 6 bases removed from V and 1 base from J, the gap between germline ends came to 9 bases. The CDR3 spans 13 residues. The CDR3 bases are TGTGCCAGTAGCCTAGACGGGAACACTGAAGCTTTCTTT. This sequence encodes CASSLDGNTEAFF.

The J gene is TRBJ1-2, the V gene TRBV5-6; TRBD1 matches at 8 bases. The CDR3 contains 16 residues. Germline-derived CDR1 and CDR2 are SGHDT and YYEEEE. After removal of 2 bases from V and 7 bases from J, the junction contained 13 bases not matched to a gene. DNA of the CDR3: TGTGCCAGCAGCTTTATAGATCGGACAGGGAGTGCTGGCTACACCTTC. Translated: CASSFIDRTGSAGYTF.

This clone was counted only a few times. The CDR3 DNA reads TGTGCCAGCAACGGACAGGGTGGCAAAAACATTCAGTACTTC. Residues: CASNGQGGKNIQYF. This chain uses TRBV6-6 with TRBJ2-4; 8 nucleotides line up with TRBD1. The junction had 5 bases not matched to a gene; V was cut back by 7 bases and J by 3 bases. CDR3 length: 14 residues. Germline V gene data show CDR1 as MNHNY and CDR2 as SVGAGI (reference sequence).

V and J are TRBV21-1 and TRBJ1-4; the DNA was not used to check the table's D call, TRBD1. TRBV21-1 is a pseudogene locus. The CDR3 totals 14 residues. The CDR3 here is CASSNNRSGEKLFF. In DNA, the CDR3 is TGTGCCAGCAGCAATAACAGGTCGGGTGAAAAACTGTTTTTT.

The chain employs TRBV9 and TRBJ2-4; TRBD1 might be the D (7 bases). CDR3 length: 21 residues. V shed 0 bases and J shed 0 bases, with 25 bases lying between them. Germline lookup yields CDR1 SGDLS and CDR2 YYNGEE. CDR3 protein: CASSVGPHAGQTTLAKNIQYF. The CDR3 DNA is TGTGCCAGCAGCGTAGGGCCCCATGCGGGACAGACGACCCTAGCCAAAAACATTCAGTACTTC.

The rearrangement uses TRBV19 and TRBJ1-5; D perhaps matches TRBD1 (5 bases). CDR3 size: 15 residues. The germline V and J ends were trimmed by 8 bases and 1 base, with 15 bases remaining between them. In germline, CDR1 is LNHDA, CDR2 SQIVND (reference sequence). The CDR3 DNA is TGTGCCAGTGCCCGACAGCTAGCGAGCAATCAGCCCCAGCATTTT. Translated, it gives CASARQLASNQPQHF.

This clone turned up a few times. V and J are TRBV30 and TRBJ1-6; D remains ambiguous. CDR1 and CDR2 (germline): GTSNPN, SVGIG (reference sequence). The CDR3 has 10 residues. V was cut by 6 bases and J by 13 bases, with 10 bases left in between. The CDR3 nucleotides are TGTGCCTGTAGCCCCGACCCCCTCCACTTT. Amino acids: CACSPDPLHF.

The rearrangement uses TRBV4-3 and TRBJ2-7; 8 bases match TRBD1. The CDR3 loop spans 15 amino acids. Germline-derived CDR1 and CDR2 are LGHNA and YSLEER. Trimming at V came to 8 bases and at J to 2 bases, leaving 11 bases not matched to a gene. The CDR3 region has the DNA TGCGCCAGCGCCCGCAACAGGGGGGAGGCCTACGAGCAGTACTTC. Amino acids: CASARNRGEAYEQYF.

This clone has just a few counts. This chain links TRBV7-2 with TRBJ1-1; perhaps TRBD1 as D (5 bases). The CDR3 spans 15 residues. V gave up 2 bases and J gave up 2 bases, with 12 bases separating them. Germline V gene data show CDR1 as SGHTA and CDR2 as FQGNSA. CDR3: CASSLYQGINTEAFF. In DNA, the CDR3 is TGTGCCAGCAGCTTATACCAGGGAATAAACACTGAAGCTTTCTTT.

This clone was observed once. The chain uses TRBV7-6 and TRBJ2-7; 10 nucleotides line up with TRBD2. Germline values: CDR1 SGHVS, CDR2 FNYEAQ. The CDR3 extends over 16 amino acids. V was pared by 5 bases and J by 2 bases, with 9 bases of the junction left unmatched. The chain's CDR3 is CASSVGSGRDPYEQYF. The CDR3 DNA sequence: TGTGCCAGCAGCGTCGGGAGCGGGAGGGACCCCTACGAGCAGTACTTC.

The chain carries TRBV28 and TRBJ1-2, with unresolved D. The CDR3 extends over 14 amino acids. Germline V CDR1 and CDR2: MDHEN, SYDVKM. V lost 4 bases and J lost 2, with 11 bases in between. Here the CDR3 reads CASSSPQENYGYTF. The DNA for the CDR3 is TGTGCCAGCAGTTCCCCTCAGGAAAACTATGGCTACACCTTC.

The chain recombines TRBV30 with TRBJ2-7; TRBD1 might be the D (5 bases). This CDR3 has 16 amino acids. Deletions cut 3 bases from V and 2 bases from J, with 20 bases between. Per the germline V gene, CDR1 is GTSNPN and CDR2 is SVGIG (reference sequence). The DNA for the CDR3 is TGTGCCTGGAGCCTCGGCGGACATAAGGGGACCTACGAGCAGTACTTC. Translating gives CAWSLGGHKGTYEQYF.

The chain combines TRBV7-8 with TRBJ2-3; the D is unclear. CDR1 SGHVS and CDR2 FQNEAQ come from the germline V gene. The CDR3 sequence is 16 residues long. V was clipped by 3 bases and J by 2 bases, with 15 bases between them. DNA of the CDR3: TGTGCCAGCAGCTTTCTTGGGCCTTCAAACACAGATACGCAGTATTTT. This codes for CASSFLGPSNTDTQYF.

About this clone itself: At one end, the junction sequence differs from germline, possibly due to a read error. Other DNA variants within this sample encode the same CDR3. The chain has TRBV27 and TRBJ1-4; maybe TRBD1 (6 bases). The CDR3 contains 16 residues. The germline gives CDR1 MNHEY, CDR2 SMNVEV (reference sequence). CDR3 loop: CASRARGGLTNEKLFF. CDR3 sequence (DNA): TGTGCCAGCAGGGCACGTGGGGGCCTCACTAATGAAAAGCTGTTTTTT.

This clone was picked up a small number of times. The rearrangement joins TRBV10-1 to TRBJ1-1; D perhaps matches TRBD1 (6 bases). Deletions cut 8 bases from V and 7 bases from J, with 20 bases between. Germline V gene sequence: CDR1 WNHNN, CDR2 SYGVQD (reference sequence). The length of the CDR3 is 14 residues. The DNA of the CDR3 is TGCGCCAGCTCAAGACAGGTTGGAACAGATGAAGCTTTCTTT. Amino acid sequence: CASSRQVGTDEAFF.

The V gene is TRBV4-1, the J gene TRBJ2-1; D perhaps matches TRBD2 (5 bases). The CDR3 is 15 amino acids. CDR1 MGHRA and CDR2 YSYEKL come from the germline V gene. The V and J ends lost 2 bases and 10 bases respectively, with 18 bases between them. CDR3 amino acids: CASSQPGRPLEEQFF. The CDR3 coding sequence is TGCGCCAGCAGCCAACCGGGAAGGCCTCTGGAGGAGCAGTTCTTC.

The chain couples TRBV7-6 to TRBJ1-5; D possibly corresponds to TRBD1 (6 bases). CDR3 length: 14 amino acids. The germline gives CDR1 SGHVS, CDR2 FNYEAQ. Between the trimmed V and J ends, which lost 3 bases and 8 bases, there was a span of 14 bases. CDR3 loop: CASSLGGGTEPQHF. DNA for the CDR3: TGTGCCAGCAGCTTGGGGGGGGGCACGGAGCCCCAGCATTTT.

The rearrangement links TRBV30 to TRBJ1-6; D may be TRBD1 (6 bases). Trimming removed 3 bases at V and 8 bases at J, with 14 bases between. The CDR3 has 14 residues. Germline V CDR1 and CDR2: GTSNPN, SVGIG (reference sequence). The CDR3 DNA reads TGTGCCTGGAGGGCCACAGGGAAGGATTCACCCCTCCACTTT. Encoded protein: CAWRATGKDSPLHF. Filled out from reference TRBV30 and TRBJ1-6, the complete variable domain reads SQTIHQWPATLVQPVGSPLSLECTVEGTSNPNLYWYRQAAGRGLQLLFYSVGIGQISSEVPQNLSASRPQDRQFILSSKKLLLSDSGFYLCAWRATGKDSPLHFGNGTRLTVT.

The chain has TRBV5-6 and TRBJ2-5, with D possibly matching TRBD1 (6 bases). The J call may be incorrect, as the DNA end agrees better with TRBJ2-7. Germline CDR1 is SGHDT and CDR2 is YYEEEE. This CDR3 has 15 amino acids. Here the CDR3 reads CASSLARGRPYEQYF. The CDR3 nucleotides read TGTGCCAGCAGCTTGGCCAGGGGCAGGCCCTACGAGCAGTACTTC.

This clone was recorded once. A read error may produce the germline difference seen at one junction end. This chain connects TRBV19 to TRBJ1-2; D perhaps matches TRBD1 (5 bases). CDR1 is LNHDA, CDR2 SQIVND, per germline (reference sequence). CDR3 length equals 12 residues. CDR3 amino acids: CREAAPGHGYTF. The CDR3 coding sequence is TGCCGGGAGGCGGCCCCAGGGCATGGCTACACCTTC.